Listed here are 21 T cell receptor beta chains from one sample, sequenced in a study of memory CD8 T cells in hepatitis C reinfection. Profiled with immunoSEQ multiplex PCR; TCRdb holds only in-frame clones, not every one. The data contain over 45,000 clones, roughly nine tenths of them singletons. Described time point: pre-reinfection, 55 to 20 weeks before reinfection detection. No in vitro expansion preceded TCR sequencing of the sorted cells. Material: naive CD8+ T cells sorted from blood. The receptors derive from a young man with hepatitis C virus infection.

The genes are TRBV9 and TRBJ2-3; the match to TRBD2 covers 7 bases. The CDR3 runs 15 residues. The germline V gene encodes CDR1 SGDLS and CDR2 YYNGEE. V was clipped by 2 bases and J by 2 bases; unmatched bases: 5. CDR3 protein: CASSVPGGTTDTQYF. The DNA for the CDR3 is TGTGCCAGCAGCGTCCCCGGGGGGACCACAGATACGCAGTATTTT.

This clone appeared once. The chain recombines TRBV19 with TRBJ1-1; TRBD1 might be the D (6 bases). CDR3 length: 13 residues. Germline V lookup: CDR1 LNHDA, CDR2 SQIVND (reference sequence). Between the trimmed V and J ends, which lost 6 bases and 3 bases, there was a span of 11 bases. The CDR3 sequence is CASSQGTDTEAFF. The CDR3 DNA sequence: TGTGCCAGTAGCCAGGGGACCGACACTGAAGCTTTCTTT.

The chain joins TRBV7-9 to TRBJ2-5, with D perhaps TRBD1 (5 bases). The better agreement between TRBJ2-7 and the DNA end casts doubt on the J call. This CDR3 has 14 residues. Per the germline V gene, CDR1 is SEHNR and CDR2 is FQNEAQ (reference sequence). CDR3 sequence reads: CASSSTETSYEQYF. The CDR3 DNA sequence: TGTGCCAGCAGCTCGACAGAAACCTCCTACGAGCAGTACTTC.

This clone was seen just once. The V and J genes are TRBV6-5 and TRBJ1-6, with 7 bases that match TRBD1. Germline loops: CDR1 MNHEY, CDR2 SVGAGI. The trim removed 3 bases at V and 7 bases at J, leaving 6 bases unmatched. The CDR3 sequence is 15 residues long. This CDR3 is CASSYSRGLNSPLHF. The CDR3 DNA sequence: TGTGCCAGCAGTTATAGCAGGGGGTTGAATTCACCCCTCCACTTT.

This clone was recorded once. This chain connects TRBV19 to TRBJ2-7, with 7 nucleotides matching TRBD2. The CDR3 sequence is 15 residues long. Germline V gene sequence: CDR1 LNHDA, CDR2 SQIVND (reference sequence). The junction had 6 bases not matched to a gene; V was cut back by 3 bases and J by 1 base. This chain's CDR3 is CASSIWLAASYEQYF. DNA of the CDR3: TGTGCCAGTAGTATTTGGCTAGCGGCTTCCTACGAGCAGTACTTC.

The rearrangement uses TRBV9 and TRBJ2-1, with D perhaps TRBD1 (5 bases). From germline, CDR1 is SGDLS and CDR2 YYNGEE. This CDR3 comprises 13 residues. Trimming pared 0 bases from V and 7 bases from J, leaving 8 bases between. The CDR3 here is CASSVAYRNEQFF. The CDR3 nucleotides read TGTGCCAGCAGCGTAGCTTACAGGAATGAGCAGTTCTTC.

The chain couples TRBV2 to TRBJ2-7, with TRBD1 identical over 10 bases. V was pared by 7 bases and J by 4 bases, with 10 bases of the junction left unmatched. The CDR3 has 15 amino acids. Germline V lookup: CDR1 SNHLY, CDR2 FYNNEI. Written as DNA, the CDR3 is TGTGCCAGCACCCCCGGGACAGGGGTTACGTACGAGCAGTACTTC. Translated: CASTPGTGVTYEQYF. Using reference TRBV2 and TRBJ2-7 for the parts outside the CDR3, the full variable domain is EPEVTQTPSHQVTQMGQEVILRCVPISNHLYFYWYRQILGQKVEFLVSFYNNEISEKSEIFDDQFSVERPDGSNFTLKIRSTKLEDSAMYFCASTPGTGVTYEQYFGPGTRLTVT.

V gene TRBV7-9 combines with J gene TRBJ2-3, with D perhaps TRBD1 (6 bases). There are 15 residues in the CDR3. V gave up 7 bases and J gave up 5 bases, with 19 bases separating them. From germline, CDR1 is SEHNR and CDR2 FQNEAQ (reference sequence). CDR3 DNA: TGTGCCAGCACCAGTAGCGTTCTAGGGGGAGATACGCAGTATTTT. Translation: CASTSSVLGGDTQYF.

The rearrangement uses TRBV4-2 and TRBJ2-7; 9 nucleotides line up with TRBD1. The CDR3 extends over 15 amino acids. CDR1 and CDR2 (germline): LGHNA, YNFKEQ. With V trimmed by 2 bases and J by 2 bases, 4 bases remained unmatched. CDR3 protein: CASSQSGQGTYEQYF. CDR3 DNA sequence: TGTGCCAGCAGCCAATCGGGACAGGGAACCTACGAGCAGTACTTC.

The chain couples TRBV4-1 to TRBJ1-2, with 8 positions matching TRBD1. The J segment lost 8 bases and the V segment lost 4 bases, leaving 6 bases of the junction unmatched. In germline, CDR1 is MGHRA, CDR2 YSYEKL. There are 13 residues in the CDR3. In DNA, the CDR3 is TGCGCCAGCAGCCCAACAGGGGGAGAGGGCTACACCTTC. Encoded protein: CASSPTGGEGYTF.

Points on this clone: Other DNA sequences in this specimen translate into the identical CDR3. The chain employs TRBV28 and TRBJ2-7; D is possibly TRBD1 (5 bases). V shed 3 bases and J shed 4 bases, with 13 bases lying between them. Germline V gives CDR1 MDHEN, CDR2 SYDVKM. This CDR3 is built from 14 residues. Here the CDR3 reads CASSLGQGGYEQYF. In DNA form, the CDR3 reads TGTGCCAGCAGTTTGGGGCAGGGCGGATACGAGCAGTACTTC.

V gene TRBV7-9 combines with J gene TRBJ2-1, with D possibly TRBD1 on 6 matching bases. The germline CDR1 and CDR2 sequences are SEHNR and FQNEAQ (reference sequence). The CDR3 totals 16 residues. Trimming took off 1 base at V and 6 bases at J, with 16 bases between the two ends. Here the CDR3 reads CASSLESAGALNEQFF. The CDR3 DNA is TGTGCCAGCAGCTTAGAATCGGCAGGGGCCCTCAATGAGCAGTTCTTC.

J is TRBJ2-7 and V is TRBV7-9; 7 bases line up with TRBD1. With 10 bases clipped from V and 6 bases from J, the junction kept 9 bases outside the gene matches. The germline gives CDR1 SEHNR, CDR2 FQNEAQ (reference sequence). The CDR3 loop spans 12 amino acids. CDR3 sequence reads: CATDQGVGEQYF. The CDR3 DNA is TGTGCCACAGACCAGGGGGTGGGCGAGCAGTACTTC.

J is TRBJ2-5 and V is TRBV5-1; 7 positions agree with TRBD2. The germline V gene has CDR1 SGHRS and CDR2 YFSETQ. The CDR3 has 15 amino acids. J lost 5 bases, V lost 6 bases, and 13 bases had no gene match. The CDR3 region is CASTTWEGARETQYF. The CDR3 DNA sequence: TGCGCCAGCACCACGTGGGAGGGAGCAAGGGAGACCCAGTACTTC.

Only one count was recorded for this clone. Written as DNA, the CDR3 is TGCAGCGTCCCAGGGGCAGGCGGGGAGCTGTTTTTT. This sequence encodes CSVPGAGGELFF. This chain uses TRBV29-1 with TRBJ2-2; possible D gene TRBD1, 6 bases. This CDR3 contains 12 residues. The V gene's germline CDR1 is SQVTM and CDR2 ANQGSEA. V was pared by 6 bases and J by 7 bases, with 12 bases between.

CDR3 residues: CASTDVDRGGVYGYTF. DNA of the CDR3: TGTGCCAGCACCGACGTAGACAGGGGGGGGGTCTATGGCTACACCTTC. This chain uses TRBV9 with TRBJ1-2; 9 nucleotides align to TRBD1. This CDR3 spans 16 amino acids. The V segment lost 6 bases and the J segment 4 bases; nucleotides outside the gene matches: 13. The germline V gene encodes CDR1 SGDLS and CDR2 YYNGEE.

V usage is TRBV19 and J usage is TRBJ1-2, with 11 positions matching TRBD1. Trimming cost V 5 bases and J 6 bases; bases outside gene matches: 8. There are 15 residues in the CDR3. Germline-derived CDR1 and CDR2 are LNHDA and SQIVND (reference sequence). For the CDR3, the DNA is TGTGCCAGTAGTCCAAACGGACAGGGGGCTAATGGCTACACCTTC. Its translation is CASSPNGQGANGYTF. The full variable domain, with the rest looked up from reference TRBV19 and TRBJ1-2, is DGGITQSPKYLFRKEGQNVTLSCEQNLNHDAMYWYRQDPGQGLRLIYYSQIVNDFQKGDIAEGYSVSREKKESFPLTVTSAQKNPTAFYLCASSPNGQGANGYTFGSGTRLTVV.

The chain is built from TRBV4-1 and TRBJ1-1, with TRBD1 matching over 10 bases. Germline-derived CDR1 and CDR2 are MGHRA and YSYEKL. Trimming cost V 4 bases and J 1 base; bases outside gene matches: 3. This CDR3 spans 15 amino acids. This CDR3 reads CASSRWDRGNTEAFF. CDR3 nucleotide sequence: TGCGCCAGCAGCCGGTGGGACAGGGGGAACACTGAAGCTTTCTTT.

With respect to this clone: A junction end diverges from the germline sequence, so it may reflect a read error. V gene TRBV19 combines with J gene TRBJ1-5; D might be TRBD1 (5 bases). CDR1 is LNHDA, CDR2 SQIVND, per germline (reference sequence). The CDR3 runs 12 residues. The CDR3 here is CASSIGRTYLDF. CDR3 sequence (DNA): TGTGCCAGTAGTATTGGACGGACATATCTCGATTTT.

The J gene is TRBJ2-6, the V gene TRBV27; no definite D call. Germline CDR1 reads MNHEY; CDR2 reads SMNVEV (reference sequence). Trimming took 3 bases from V and 0 from J, leaving 6 bases between them. This CDR3 is 15 amino acids long. Here the CDR3 reads CASSFVYSGANVLTF. The CDR3 bases are TGTGCCAGCAGTTTTGTATACTCTGGGGCCAACGTCCTGACTTTC.

The V gene is TRBV7-8, the J gene TRBJ2-1; 12 nucleotides match TRBD2. Germline values: CDR1 SGHVS, CDR2 FQNEAQ. With 4 bases clipped from V and 8 bases from J, the junction kept 9 bases outside the gene matches. The CDR3 consists of 16 residues. The CDR3 region has the DNA TGTGCCAGCAGCTCTGCTAGCGGGGGGGCTTCGGATGAGCAGTTCTTC. Protein sequence: CASSSASGGASDEQFF.